This paragraph covers one TCR beta chain sequence. The antigen remains unidentified. The source of the sample is a study of identical twins. Healthy Caucasians, and only they, were the donors. Each cDNA held unique molecular identifiers, and template switching gave it a universal primer site. TCRdb reprocessed the 5' RACE reads via MiXCR and lists one record per CDR3 protein. The sample includes 1.5 million to 2 million distinct CDR3 sequences, around 33% of them seen just once. Study-wide points: Cross-sectional statistical analysis, not tracking of the same donors, underpinned the conclusions. In monozygotic twins, models underestimated the sharing of out-of-frame TCR alpha.

Sequencing input: cord blood. The receptor was derived from a newborn girl in good health.

Here the CDR3 reads CASSRQTGVQETQYF. The CDR3 DNA is TGTGCCAGCTCACGGCAGACAGGGGTCCAAGAGACCCAGTACTTC. The chain uses TRBV18 and TRBJ2-5; 8 bases are shared with TRBD1. Germline lookup yields CDR1 KGHSH and CDR2 LQKENI. The CDR3 is made up of 15 amino acids. The V gene end was trimmed by 4 bases and the J gene end by 1 base; junction bases not matched to a gene: 5.